Following are 18 T cell receptor beta chains from one sample sequenced in a study of naive CD8 T cells in extremely preterm neonates (dated by TCRdb to 2017 to 2019). Receptor libraries were prepared by the immunoSEQ multiplex PCR assay. Sourced from immuneACCESS, this table was stored by TCRdb with only in-frame sequences that have V and J called. A share of the clones is absent; for the studies checked, an unresolved V gene accounts for under half, and the remainder has no known explanation. Counted in this sample were under 6,000 clones; 95% to 98% of them appeared once. Of the sample, 0.56% falls within the top ten clones. Sequencing was performed on naive CD8+ T cells from blood. The receptor set was obtained from a human donor in good health.

The chain joins TRBV19 to TRBJ2-5; 8 nucleotides match TRBD1. Germline assignment: CDR1 LNHDA and CDR2 SQIVND (reference sequence). This CDR3 spans 15 amino acids. Unmatched junction bases numbered 8, after V lost 3 bases and J lost 5 bases. This chain's CDR3 is CASSIGAGGDETQYF. In nucleotides, the CDR3 is TGTGCCAGTAGTATTGGGGCAGGGGGCGATGAGACCCAGTACTTC.

This clone occurred once. V is TRBV7-3 and J is TRBJ2-1, with a possible D match to TRBD2 (7 bases). This CDR3 is 16 amino acids long. The germline V and J ends were trimmed by 4 bases and 9 bases, with 22 bases remaining between them. CDR1 is SGHTA, CDR2 FQGTGA, per germline. CDR3 bases: TGTGCCAGCAGCTCCAAGGGGGACTACTCTAGGGTTGAGCAGTTCTTC. Translating gives CASSSKGDYSRVEQFF.

The chain is built from TRBV4-1 and TRBJ2-6; no firm D call. This CDR3 is built from 16 residues. V lost 5 bases to trimming and J lost 5 bases, with 16 bases between them. Germline V gives CDR1 MGHRA, CDR2 YSYEKL. As DNA, the CDR3 is TGCGCCAGCAGCTCAGAACCACAAAGTCGGGCCAACGTCCTGACTTTC. This sequence encodes CASSSEPQSRANVLTF.

This chain uses TRBV28 with TRBJ1-1, with 7 positions matching TRBD1. V lost 7 bases and J lost 0; bases outside the gene matches: 17. The CDR3 covers 18 residues. Germline values: CDR1 MDHEN, CDR2 SYDVKM. The chain's CDR3 is CASTGQASMGYVNTEAFF. The CDR3 DNA follows: TGTGCCAGCACCGGACAGGCCTCAATGGGGTACGTGAACACTGAAGCTTTCTTT.

The chain combines TRBV27 with TRBJ2-7, with 8 bases matching TRBD1. The V gene's germline CDR1 is MNHEY and CDR2 SMNVEV (reference sequence). V gave up 7 bases and J gave up 4 bases; unmatched junction bases: 15. The CDR3 consists of 16 residues. CDR3 nucleotides: TGTGCCAGCACGAGTAGTATGGGGGACAGGTCTTACGAGCAGTACTTC. This codes for CASTSSMGDRSYEQYF.

This rearrangement joins TRBV4-3 to TRBJ2-5, with D perhaps matching TRBD2 (6 bases). In germline, CDR1 is LGHNA, CDR2 YSLEER. With 0 bases removed from V and 5 bases from J, the gap between germline ends came to 13 bases. This CDR3 contains 15 residues. Here the CDR3 DNA reads TGCGCCAGCAGCCAAGAGGGACTTGGGCAGGAGACCCAGTACTTC. Protein: CASSQEGLGQETQYF.

The V and J genes are TRBV9 and TRBJ2-1; 10 nucleotides align to TRBD1. The J segment lost 8 bases and the V segment lost 5 bases, leaving 7 bases of the junction unmatched. Germline CDR1 and CDR2: SGDLS and YYNGEE. The CDR3 contains 14 residues. In DNA, the CDR3 is TGTGCCAGCAGTCACTCCGGGACAGGGGATGAGCAGTTCTTC. It encodes CASSHSGTGDEQFF. The full variable domain, in which reference TRBV9 and TRBJ2-1 provide the parts outside the CDR3, is DSGVTQTPKHLITATGQRVTLRCSPRSGDLSVYWYQQSLDQGLQFLIQYYNGEERAKGNILERFSAQQFPDLHSELNLSSLELGDSALYFCASSHSGTGDEQFFGPGTRLTVL.

The V gene is TRBV16, the J gene TRBJ2-1; 7 bases are shared with TRBD2. V dropped 4 bases and J dropped 15; count of bases not matched to a gene: 9. The CDR3 has 12 residues. Germline loops: CDR1 KGHSY, CDR2 FQNENV. The CDR3 sequence is CASSLLGAGRFF. CDR3 coding DNA: TGTGCCAGCAGCCTCTTGGGAGCGGGGAGGTTCTTC.

The V call is TRBV13, the J call TRBJ1-1; D might be TRBD1 (6 bases). V dropped 5 bases and J dropped 1 base, with 14 bases sitting between them. The germline V gene has CDR1 PRHDT and CDR2 FYEKMQ (reference sequence). The CDR3 consists of 15 residues. The CDR3, as DNA: TGTGCCAGCAGCGGAACAGGACAGAAGAACACTGAAGCTTTCTTT. It is translated as CASSGTGQKNTEAFF.

This chain joins TRBV5-1 and TRBJ1-1, with D possibly TRBD1 on 5 matching bases. CDR1 is SGHRS and CDR2 is YFSETQ in the germline V gene. The CDR3 covers 13 residues. V lost 2 bases and J 5 bases, leaving 10 bases between the germline ends. The CDR3 loop is CASSFGGGTEAFF. CDR3 sequence (DNA): TGCGCCAGCAGCTTTGGGGGAGGGACTGAAGCTTTCTTT.

As DNA, the CDR3 is TGTGCCAGCAGCTCCGGGTACACCGCGGGTGAAAAACTGTTTTTT. This gives the protein CASSSGYTAGEKLFF. V gene TRBV11-2 combines with J gene TRBJ1-4, with unresolved D. This CDR3 is built from 15 residues. The V end was cut by 4 bases, the J end by 7 bases, with 16 bases between. CDR1 is SGHAT, CDR2 FQNNGV, per germline.

The gene calls are TRBV27 and TRBJ2-5; TRBD2 matches 12 bases. The CDR3 covers 16 residues. Trimming at V came to 5 bases and at J to 5 bases, leaving 9 bases not matched to a gene. Germline V gives CDR1 MNHEY, CDR2 SMNVEV (reference sequence). CDR3 region: CASSPRLAGARETQYF. The CDR3 DNA sequence: TGTGCCAGCAGTCCCCGACTAGCGGGAGCAAGGGAGACCCAGTACTTC.

V is TRBV27 and J is TRBJ2-7, with a weak D call TRBD2 (6 bases). Trimming removed 1 base at V and 0 bases at J, with 10 bases between. Germline assignment: CDR1 MNHEY and CDR2 SMNVEV (reference sequence). This CDR3 region has 15 residues. In DNA, the CDR3 is TGTGCCAGCAGTTTATTTGGCGGGACCTCCTACGAGCAGTACTTC. Protein sequence: CASSLFGGTSYEQYF.

The V gene is TRBV7-6, the J gene TRBJ2-5; tentatively, D is TRBD2 (5 bases). The CDR3 has 15 amino acids. Germline V lookup: CDR1 SGHVS, CDR2 FNYEAQ. The ends were cut back, 4 bases at V and 2 bases at J, with 14 bases in the middle. CDR3 sequence (DNA): TGTGCCAGCAGCTCCCGGGAACCGAGACAAGAGACCCAGTACTTC. Protein sequence: CASSSREPRQETQYF.

The rearrangement uses TRBV6-5 and TRBJ1-5; D remains ambiguous. CDR1 is MNHEY and CDR2 is SVGAGI in the germline V gene. This CDR3 contains 14 residues. V was pared by 2 bases and J by 6 bases, with 11 bases between. CDR3 DNA sequence: TGTGCCAGCAGTTACCTCGGGTCTGGTCAGCCCCAGCATTTT. Its translation: CASSYLGSGQPQHF.

The V gene is TRBV29-1, the J gene TRBJ2-5, with TRBD2 as a possible D gene (6 bases). Trimming removed 0 bases at V and 5 bases at J, with 16 bases between. The CDR3 spans 15 residues. Germline V gene sequence: CDR1 SQVTM, CDR2 ANQGSEA. The DNA of the CDR3 is TGCAGCGTTGAAGATCTCGGGGGTGGGTGGGAGACCCAGTACTTC. Amino acid sequence: CSVEDLGGGWETQYF.

This chain connects TRBV7-9 to TRBJ2-3; D remains ambiguous. This CDR3 is built from 13 residues. Trimming stripped 3 bases from V and 5 bases from J, with 9 bases between. CDR1 is SEHNR and CDR2 is FQNEAQ in the germline V gene (reference sequence). The CDR3 DNA is TGTGCCAGCAGCTTCAACCCTAGAGATACGCAGTATTTT. Protein sequence: CASSFNPRDTQYF.

V is TRBV5-4 and J is TRBJ2-1; 12 nucleotides line up with TRBD2. The CDR3 is 19 residues long. Germline V gene lookup returns CDR1 SGHNT and CDR2 YYREEE (reference sequence). The V and J ends lost 3 bases and 0 bases, in that order; junction bases with no gene match: 10. CDR3 sequence (DNA): TGTGCCAGCAGCTCACCGGGACTAGCGGGCGCCAGCTCCTACAATGAGCAGTTCTTC. Translating gives CASSSPGLAGASSYNEQFF.